This TCR beta chain appears in the sequencing data of a study of cytomegalovirus exposure and HLA in healthy donors. With regard to this clone: Its antigen is still unknown.

This CDR3 comprises 15 residues. Study results and limitations: A subsequent analysis found that TCR clusters from the first cohort also tended to co-occur in the 130 or so validation repertoires, with around 94% of cluster scores above 0.

The protocol was immunoSEQ multiplex PCR, while the TCRdb copy is restricted to in-frame clones and leaves out a portion. The sample holds tens of thousands of clones; approximately 92% are singletons and the top ten take 15%. Sequencing input: PBMCs. The clonotype comes from a woman aged 18-29 years in good health and CMV-seronegative. This sequence joins TRBV21-1 and TRBJ2-5; the table's TRBD2 call for D was not verified on the DNA. TRBV21-1 is noted as a pseudogene. The CDR3 DNA sequence: TGTGCCAGCAGCAAAGATCTGCGGGAGCTTGAGACCCAGTACTTC. This encodes CASSKDLRELETQYF.